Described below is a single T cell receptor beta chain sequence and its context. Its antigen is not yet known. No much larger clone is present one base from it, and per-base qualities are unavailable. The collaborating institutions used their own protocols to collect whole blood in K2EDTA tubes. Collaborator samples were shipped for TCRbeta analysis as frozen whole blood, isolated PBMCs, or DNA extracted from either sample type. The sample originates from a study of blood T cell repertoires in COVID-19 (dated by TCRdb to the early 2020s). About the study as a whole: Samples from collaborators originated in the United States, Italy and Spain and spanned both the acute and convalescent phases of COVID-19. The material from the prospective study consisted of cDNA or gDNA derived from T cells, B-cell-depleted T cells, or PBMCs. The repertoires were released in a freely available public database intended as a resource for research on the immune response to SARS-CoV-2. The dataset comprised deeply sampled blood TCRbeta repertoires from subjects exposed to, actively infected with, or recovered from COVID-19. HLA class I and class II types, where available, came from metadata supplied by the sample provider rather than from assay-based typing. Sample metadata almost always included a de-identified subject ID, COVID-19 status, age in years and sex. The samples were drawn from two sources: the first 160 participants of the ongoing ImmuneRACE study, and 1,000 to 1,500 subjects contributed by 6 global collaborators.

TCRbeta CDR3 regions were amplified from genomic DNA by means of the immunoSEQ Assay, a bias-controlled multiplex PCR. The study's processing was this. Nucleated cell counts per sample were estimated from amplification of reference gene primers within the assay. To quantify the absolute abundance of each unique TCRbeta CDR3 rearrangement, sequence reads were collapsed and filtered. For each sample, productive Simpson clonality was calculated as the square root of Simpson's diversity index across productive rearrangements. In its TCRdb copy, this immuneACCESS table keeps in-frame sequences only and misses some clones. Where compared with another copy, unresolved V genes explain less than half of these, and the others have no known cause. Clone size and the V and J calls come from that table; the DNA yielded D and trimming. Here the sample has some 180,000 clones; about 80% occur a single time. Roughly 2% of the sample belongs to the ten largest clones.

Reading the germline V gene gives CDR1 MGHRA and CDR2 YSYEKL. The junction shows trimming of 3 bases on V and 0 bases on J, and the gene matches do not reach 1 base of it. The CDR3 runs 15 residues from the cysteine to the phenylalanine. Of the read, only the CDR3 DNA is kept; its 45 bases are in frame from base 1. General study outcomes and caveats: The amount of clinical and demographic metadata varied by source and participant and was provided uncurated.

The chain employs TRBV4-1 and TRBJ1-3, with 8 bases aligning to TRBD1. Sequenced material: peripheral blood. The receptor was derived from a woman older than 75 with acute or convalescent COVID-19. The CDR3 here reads CASSQGQASGNTIYF. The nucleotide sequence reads TGCGCCAGCAGCCAGGGACAGGCCTCTGGAAACACCATATATTTT.